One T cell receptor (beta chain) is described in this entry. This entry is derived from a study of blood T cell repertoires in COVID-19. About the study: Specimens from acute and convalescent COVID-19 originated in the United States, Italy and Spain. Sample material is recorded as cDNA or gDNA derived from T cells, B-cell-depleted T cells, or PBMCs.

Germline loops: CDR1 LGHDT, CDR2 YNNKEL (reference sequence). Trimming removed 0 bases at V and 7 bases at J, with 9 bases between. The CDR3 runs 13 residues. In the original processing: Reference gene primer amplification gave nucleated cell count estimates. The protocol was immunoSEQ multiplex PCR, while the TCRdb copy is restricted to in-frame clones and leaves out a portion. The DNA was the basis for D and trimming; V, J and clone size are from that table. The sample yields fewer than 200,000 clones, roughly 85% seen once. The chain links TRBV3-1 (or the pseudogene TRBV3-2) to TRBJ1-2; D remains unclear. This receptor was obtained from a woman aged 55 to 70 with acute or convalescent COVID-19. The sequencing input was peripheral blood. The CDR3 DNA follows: TGTGCCAGCAGCCAAGACGCCGGGTCTGGCTACACCTTC. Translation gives CASSQDAGSGYTF.